The clone carrying this T cell receptor beta chain was counted a few times. What it binds is not known. These data come from a study of identical twins. The CDR3 has 17 amino acids. The germline V gene has CDR1 KGHDR and CDR2 SFDVKD. The ends lost 4 bases at V and 0 bases at J; junction bases unmatched: 10. Broader study findings: The study found excess low generation probability among twin-shared out-of-frame alpha sequences.

In TCRdb, the 5' RACE reads were re-called with MiXCR into one record per CDR3 protein. Among about 900,000 distinct CDR3 sequences listed, approximately 13% were seen once. This same sample was also part of a study on yellow fever vaccine responses in identical twins.

Material for sequencing was PBMCs. J is TRBJ1-2 and V is TRBV24-1; 7 positions match TRBD1. The TCR comes from a woman under 30 in good health. This CDR3 is CATSDPGQAGANYGYTF. The CDR3 DNA is TGTGCCACCAGTGACCCTGGACAGGCGGGAGCTAACTATGGCTACACCTTC.